This T cell receptor beta chain is from a study of T cell clonality in common variable immunodeficiency. TCRdb's copy holds only in-frame clones and misses some; the assay was immunoSEQ multiplex PCR. The sample counts about 81,000 clones, none seen once; the ten largest own over 0.7%. This clone has at least ten counts. The TCR sequence derives from a person between 18 and 70 years old in good health. Sequencing was carried out using peripheral blood mononuclear cells.

The part of the CDR3 DNA that was read is TGTGCCAGCAGTACTACAAGACTAGGGACAGATACG. This gives the protein CASSTTRLGTDT. From start to end, the CDR3 is CASSTTRLGTDTQYF. The chain joins TRBV6-2 or TRBV6-3 to TRBJ2-3, with a weak D call TRBD2 (6 bases). From the germline J gene comes the end of the CDR3, since the read stops 3 residues before it. Per the germline V gene, CDR1 is MNHEY and CDR2 is SVGEGT. This CDR3 spans 15 amino acids. Trimming took off 5 bases at V and 3 bases at J, with 15 bases between the two ends.